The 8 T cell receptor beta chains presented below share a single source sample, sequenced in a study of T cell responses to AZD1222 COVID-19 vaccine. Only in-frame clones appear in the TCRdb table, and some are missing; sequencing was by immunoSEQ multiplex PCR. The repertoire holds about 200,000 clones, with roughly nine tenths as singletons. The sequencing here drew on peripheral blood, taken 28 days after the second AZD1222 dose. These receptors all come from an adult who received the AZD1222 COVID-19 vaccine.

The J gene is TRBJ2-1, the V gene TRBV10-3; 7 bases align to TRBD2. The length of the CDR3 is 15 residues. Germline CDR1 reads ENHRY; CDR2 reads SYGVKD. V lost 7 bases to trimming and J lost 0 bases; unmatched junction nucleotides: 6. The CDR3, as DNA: TGTGCCATCACCCCGGGGGGACTCTCCTACAATGAGCAGTTCTTC. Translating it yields CAITPGGLSYNEQFF.

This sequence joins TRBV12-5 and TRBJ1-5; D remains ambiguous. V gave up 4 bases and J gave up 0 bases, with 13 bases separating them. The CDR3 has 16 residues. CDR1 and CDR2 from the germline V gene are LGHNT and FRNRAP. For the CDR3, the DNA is TGTGCTAGTGGTTCGCCGGGTGATTATAGCAATCAGCCCCAGCATTTT. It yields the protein CASGSPGDYSNQPQHF.

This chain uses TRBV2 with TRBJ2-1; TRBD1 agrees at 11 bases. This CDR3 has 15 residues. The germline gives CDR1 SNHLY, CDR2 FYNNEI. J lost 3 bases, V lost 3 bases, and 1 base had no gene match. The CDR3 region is CASSDGTGGYNEQFF. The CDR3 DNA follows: TGTGCCAGCAGTGATGGGACAGGGGGCTACAATGAGCAGTTCTTC.

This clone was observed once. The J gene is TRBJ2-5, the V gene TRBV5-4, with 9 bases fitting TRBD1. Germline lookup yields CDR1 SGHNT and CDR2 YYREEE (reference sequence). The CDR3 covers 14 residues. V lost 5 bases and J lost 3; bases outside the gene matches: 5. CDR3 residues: CASRTRQGEETQYF. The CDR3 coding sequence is TGTGCCAGCAGAACCCGACAGGGGGAAGAGACCCAGTACTTC. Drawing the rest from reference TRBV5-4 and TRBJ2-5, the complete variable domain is ETGVTQSPTHLIKTRGQQVTLRCSSQSGHNTVSWYQQALGQGPQFIFQYYREEENGRGNFPPRFSGLQFPNYSSELNVNALELDDSALYLCASRTRQGEETQYFGPGTRLLVL.

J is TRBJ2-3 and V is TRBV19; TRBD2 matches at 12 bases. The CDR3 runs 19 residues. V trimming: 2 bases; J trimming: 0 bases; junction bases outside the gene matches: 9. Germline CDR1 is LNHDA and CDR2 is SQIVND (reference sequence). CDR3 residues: CASSISGLAGSPSTDTQYF. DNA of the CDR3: TGTGCCAGTAGTATATCCGGACTAGCGGGATCTCCAAGCACAGATACGCAGTATTTT.

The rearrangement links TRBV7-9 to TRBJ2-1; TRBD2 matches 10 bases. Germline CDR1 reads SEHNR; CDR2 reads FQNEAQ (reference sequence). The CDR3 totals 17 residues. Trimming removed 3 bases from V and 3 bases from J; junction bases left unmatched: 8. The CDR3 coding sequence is TGTGCCAGCAGCTTGGTCCGCGGACTAGCGGTCTACAATGAGCAGTTCTTC. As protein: CASSLVRGLAVYNEQFF. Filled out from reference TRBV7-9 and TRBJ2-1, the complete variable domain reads DTGVSQNPRHKITKRGQNVTFRCDPISEHNRLYWYRQTLGQGPEFLTYFQNEAQLEKSRLLSDRFSAERPKGSFSTLEIQRTEQGDSAMYLCASSLVRGLAVYNEQFFGPGTRLTVL.

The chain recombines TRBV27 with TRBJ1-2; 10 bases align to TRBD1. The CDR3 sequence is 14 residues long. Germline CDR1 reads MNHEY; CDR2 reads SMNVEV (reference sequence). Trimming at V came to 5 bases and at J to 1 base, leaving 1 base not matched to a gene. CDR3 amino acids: CASSRDRGNYGYTF. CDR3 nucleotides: TGTGCCAGCAGTCGGGACAGGGGTAACTATGGCTACACCTTC.

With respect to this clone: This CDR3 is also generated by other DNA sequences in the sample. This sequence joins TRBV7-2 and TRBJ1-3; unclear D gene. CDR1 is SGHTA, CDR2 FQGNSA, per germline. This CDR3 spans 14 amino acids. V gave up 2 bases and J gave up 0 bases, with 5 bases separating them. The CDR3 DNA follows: TGTGCCAGCAGCTTACGGGGCTCTGGAAACACCATATATTTT. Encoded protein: CASSLRGSGNTIYF.